Given below is one T cell receptor beta chain in context. Its antigen remains undetermined. Base qualities are missing; no much larger clone stands one base away. CDR1 and CDR2 (SNHLY, FYNNEI) derive from the germline V gene. Trimming removed 7 bases from V and 6 bases from J, leaving 13 bases between the germline ends. The cysteine opens and the phenylalanine closes a CDR3 of 13 amino acids. Of all the DNA, just the CDR3 is kept, 39 bases in frame from base 1. The intended sense of this specimen's time point label: neoterminal ileum biopsy at postoperative endoscopy, about 6 months after surgery. Adults with ileal or ileocolonic Crohn's disease for whom ileocolonic resection was indicated were considered eligible. Whole ileal mucosal biopsies were stored frozen at -80°C before DNA extraction. Genomic DNA was isolated from frozen whole biopsies using a TRizol-based method, and the DNA was quantified with a NanoDrop 2000 spectrophotometer.

This entry is derived from a study of T cell repertoires in ileal Crohn's disease (dated by TCRdb to about 2019). In the study overall: The median duration of disease was roughly 7.6 years, and at the time of surgery 30% to 35% of patients were active smokers. All patients had surgery for a complication: stricturing disease in 61% and penetrating disease in roughly 40%. About half of the patients received postoperative therapy: some 12 received thiopurines and roughly 17 received anti-TNF agents. Neoterminal ileum biopsies obtained at postoperative colonoscopy were designated as M6 samples. A prospective multicentre cohort supplied the 50 to 70 Crohn's disease patients whose TCR repertoires were analysed. The study ran alongside a multicentre cohort designed to identify predictors of early endoscopic recurrence after ileocolonic resection. Endoscopic postoperative recurrence was defined as a Rutgeerts score above i0. A total of around 150 mucosal samples from some 57 patients were sequenced, collected from several sites on the surgical specimen as well as at postoperative endoscopy. Broad study findings and their caveats: Compared with CD4 T cells, sorted CD8 T cells contained more high-frequency clones, which suggests that the mucosal expansions were mostly CD8. Endoscopic recurrence was linked to a higher percentage of high-frequency clones at surgery, and recurrence occurred in every patient whose clonality exceeded 26.8% (18/57). A significantly higher proportion of clonal expansions was observed in active smokers at surgery than in non-smokers (approximately 26% vs 20%, p=0.02). Mucosal CD4 and CD8 T cells were sorted and sequenced only in a subgroup of patients, the size of which was not stated. Postoperative endoscopy was performed at varying times within the first year after surgery, with a median delay of approximately seven months.

Roughly 540 nanograms of biopsy DNA per sample were submitted for commercial TCRB immunosequencing. Adaptive Biotechnology amplified CDR3 regions from genomic DNA with a two-step multiplex PCR that controlled for amplification bias. The first PCR used primers for every V and J gene segment; the second PCR added barcodes and Illumina adapters. An Illumina instrument was used to sequence the CDR3 libraries. In the original analysis: The analysis drew on both the pipelines supplied by the vendor and custom analysis of the raw data in R/Bioconductor running R version 3.3.0. Clonality, which ranges from 0 to 1, was calculated as the inverse of the normalised Shannon entropy across all productive clones. High-frequency clones were defined as the repertoire share of the top 100 clones, retaining only clones passing a 95% confidence test. Overlap between samples was measured with the Morisita-Horn index, while repertoire diversity was measured with the Simpson index. TCRdb took over this immuneACCESS table, retaining in-frame rearrangements with V and J assigned. Such tables are incomplete; in checked studies, under half of the missing clones stem from an unresolved V gene, and the remainder is unexplained. V, J and clone size are taken as reported in that table, and D and trimming were inferred from the DNA itself. In all, the sample holds more than 50,000 clones, and about 89% of those were seen once. The ten largest clones capture approximately 2% of the sample.

The chain uses TRBV2 and TRBJ2-1; the D gene is perhaps TRBD1, on 6 matching bases. The sample consisted of ileal tissue. This sequence originates from an adult with Crohn's disease. CDR3 sequence: CASKETGGNEQFF. The DNA sequence reads TGTGCCAGCAAGGAGACAGGAGGCAATGAGCAGTTCTTC.